This TCR beta chain was obtained from a study of blood T cells in healthy people across ages. The second PCR ran roughly 7 to 12 cycles with a sample-barcoded 5' primer and J-beta primers. TCRdb re-called the 5' RACE reads through MiXCR, storing one row per CDR3 protein. Counted here are approximately 810,000 distinct CDR3 sequences, 35% to 40% occurring once; the ten biggest clones make up 10% to 15%. V was cut by 1 base and J by 3 bases, with 17 bases left in between. The CDR3 is 17 residues long. CDR1 and CDR2 from the germline V gene are SGHTA and FQGNSA. The receptor was derived from a man younger than 30 in good health. Sequences were obtained from blood. The chain carries TRBV7-2 and TRBJ2-3; a possible D gene is TRBD2 (7 bases). CDR3 bases: TGTGCCAGCAGCTTAGAGGGTGGCGGGGGCGCGACAGATACGCAGTATTTT. This sequence encodes CASSLEGGGGATDTQYF. Full variable domain (missing parts from reference TRBV7-2 and TRBJ2-3): GAGVSQSPSNKVTEKGKDVELRCDPISGHTALYWYRQSLGQGLEFLIYFQGNSAPDKSGLPSDRFSAERTGGSVSTLTIQRTQQEDSAVYLCASSLEGGGGATDTQYFGPGTRLTVL.